This T cell receptor (beta chain) was documented in a study of cytomegalovirus exposure and HLA in healthy donors. Some clones are missing from TCRdb's copy, which holds only in-frame ones; the method was immunoSEQ multiplex PCR. Of about 220,000 clones in the sample, approximately 87% were seen once. From germline, CDR1 is SGHTA and CDR2 FQGNSA. V was pared by 5 bases and J by 4 bases, with 8 bases of the junction left unmatched. The CDR3 covers 14 residues. The rearrangement joins TRBV7-2 to TRBJ2-7; 7 bases align to TRBD2. The sample taken for sequencing was PBMCs. The sequence derives from a man aged 18 to 29 in good health and CMV-seronegative. The CDR3 DNA follows: TGTGCCAGCAGCCAGGGACTATCTCCTTACGAGCAGTACTTC. Amino acid sequence: CASSQGLSPYEQYF.